These 2 T cell receptor beta chains share one sample of origin, sequenced in a study of cytomegalovirus exposure and HLA in healthy donors. 60 Vbeta and 13 Jbeta primers were used in PCR. Profiled with immunoSEQ multiplex PCR; TCRdb holds only in-frame clones, not every one. The repertoire holds 100,000 to 150,000 clones, with about 68% as singletons. The sequenced sample consisted of PBMCs. The source is a man aged 35 to 55 in good health and CMV-seropositive.

The chain employs TRBV19 and TRBJ1-1; D not certain. CDR1 and CDR2 (germline): LNHDA, SQIVND (reference sequence). Trimming took off 2 bases at V and 1 base at J, with 5 bases between the two ends. The CDR3 is made up of 13 amino acids. The CDR3 spells CASSIQSNTEAFF. CDR3 coding DNA: TGTGCCAGTAGTATACAGTCGAACACTGAAGCTTTCTTT.

Here the CDR3 reads CASSSVGATRNEQFF. CDR3 nucleotides: TGCGCCAGCAGCTCGGTAGGGGCCACCCGTAATGAGCAGTTCTTC. The chain uses TRBV5-1 and TRBJ2-1, with D possibly being TRBD1 (5 bases). The V end was cut by 3 bases, the J end by 7 bases, with 17 bases between. This CDR3 has 15 residues. Looked up from germline, CDR1 is SGHRS and CDR2 is YFSETQ.